A single sample gave rise to the 25 T cell receptor beta chains below, sequenced in a study of blood T cell repertoires in COVID-19 (dated by TCRdb to about 2020). Library prep was done by the immunoSEQ multiplex PCR assay. TCRdb took this table from immuneACCESS and kept in-frame rearrangements with V and J called. Such tables lack part of the clones; where checked against another copy, unresolved V genes explain under half of the gap, and the rest is unexplained. The sample table shows roughly 350,000 clones, and 88% are seen once. About 7% of the sample is in the top ten clones. Sequences were obtained from peripheral blood. The receptor source for this set is an older woman with COVID-19, enrolled during active disease.

The chain employs TRBV4-1 and TRBJ2-1, with D possibly matching TRBD2 (7 bases). Germline V CDR1 and CDR2: MGHRA, YSYEKL. The CDR3 extends over 15 amino acids. The ends were cut back, 1 base at V and 6 bases at J, with 13 bases in the middle. The DNA of the CDR3 is TGCGCCAGCAGCCAAGCAACGGGGGGCGCCAATGAGCAGTTCTTC. Translating it yields CASSQATGGANEQFF.

The V call is TRBV5-4, the J call TRBJ2-3, with TRBD1 identical over 8 bases. V shed 5 bases and J 4 bases; nucleotides not matched to a gene: 6. The CDR3 consists of 14 residues. Germline V gene sequence: CDR1 SGHNT, CDR2 YYREEE (reference sequence). CDR3 DNA: TGTGCCAGCAGTTGGGACAGGAGCCCAGATACGCAGTATTTT. Translation gives CASSWDRSPDTQYF.

The rearrangement uses TRBV6-5 and TRBJ1-1; perhaps TRBD1 as D (6 bases). Trimming took 5 bases from V and 4 from J, leaving 17 bases between them. Germline CDR1 and CDR2: MNHEY and SVGAGI. The CDR3 spans 15 residues. The CDR3 loop is CASSLSGVMGTEAFF. CDR3 in DNA: TGTGCCAGCAGTCTCTCAGGGGTGATGGGCACTGAAGCTTTCTTT.

This rearrangement joins TRBV19 to TRBJ1-4; a weak D match, TRBD1 (6 bases). V gave up 5 bases and J gave up 5 bases, with 15 bases separating them. Germline CDR1 and CDR2: LNHDA and SQIVND (reference sequence). This CDR3 is built from 15 residues. CDR3 bases: TGTGCCAGTAGTCCCAGGGGAGAGGGGAATGAAAAACTGTTTTTT. This translates into CASSPRGEGNEKLFF.

V is TRBV2 and J is TRBJ1-2; D call uncertain. Germline CDR1 SNHLY, CDR2 FYNNEI. The V end lost 8 bases, the J end lost 4 bases, and 8 bases lay between the germline ends. The CDR3 is made up of 11 amino acids. CDR3 residues: CASFRVYGYTF. In DNA, the CDR3 is TGTGCCAGCTTTCGAGTCTATGGCTACACCTTC.

CDR3 nucleotides: TGTGCCAGCAGTTCACGAAACGACAGGATTGGCTACACCTTC. It yields the protein CASSSRNDRIGYTF. The chain links TRBV27 to TRBJ1-2; possible D gene TRBD1, 6 bases. V shed 4 bases and J shed 7 bases, with 16 bases lying between them. The germline V gene encodes CDR1 MNHEY and CDR2 SMNVEV (reference sequence). There are 14 residues in the CDR3.

CDR3 sequence: CASSQADGGLPVYGYTF. CDR3 in DNA: TGCGCCAGCAGCCAAGCCGACGGGGGACTTCCCGTCTATGGCTACACCTTC. The chain carries TRBV4-1 and TRBJ1-2; D might be TRBD1 (5 bases). This CDR3 comprises 17 residues. The germline gives CDR1 MGHRA, CDR2 YSYEKL. V lost 1 base and J lost 4, with 19 bases in between.

The rearrangement uses TRBV6-5 and TRBJ1-3; D is unresolved. CDR3 size: 15 residues. Germline CDR1 is MNHEY and CDR2 is SVGAGI. V lost 6 bases and J 0 bases, leaving 12 bases between the germline ends. CDR3 protein: CASSGGWVSGNTIYF. The DNA for the CDR3 is TGTGCCAGCAGCGGCGGGTGGGTCTCTGGAAACACCATATATTTT.

This sequence joins TRBV4-2 and TRBJ2-3; 12 bases are shared with TRBD2. The germline V gene encodes CDR1 LGHNA and CDR2 YNFKEQ. Trimming took 4 bases from V and 7 from J; bases not matched to a gene: 12. This CDR3 is 17 amino acids long. The CDR3 DNA reads TGTGCCAGCAGCCCCGTTGGAGCTAGCGGGGGGGTGAATACGCAGTATTTT. Translating it yields CASSPVGASGGVNTQYF.

The count of this clone is one. The chain uses TRBV29-1 and TRBJ2-3; weak D call: TRBD2 (7 bases). The germline V gene encodes CDR1 SQVTM and CDR2 ANQGSEA. This CDR3 region has 14 residues. Deletions cut 4 bases from V and 2 bases from J, with 13 bases between. CDR3 protein: CSVVGGGNTDTQYF. Here the CDR3 DNA reads TGCAGCGTTGTAGGGGGGGGGAACACAGATACGCAGTATTTT.

CDR3 sequence: CASSLPYNEQFF. CDR3 DNA sequence: TGTGCCAGCAGTCTACCCTACAATGAGCAGTTCTTC. This chain links TRBV6-2 or TRBV6-3 with TRBJ2-1; D gene unclear. This CDR3 is 12 amino acids long. V dropped 5 bases and J dropped 2 bases, with 4 bases sitting between them. The germline CDR1 and CDR2 sequences are MNHEY and SVGEGT.

This rearrangement joins TRBV10-3 to TRBJ1-3; a weak D match, TRBD1 (6 bases). V dropped 7 bases and J dropped 6 bases, with 7 bases sitting between them. The CDR3 contains 11 residues. Germline V gene sequence: CDR1 ENHRY, CDR2 SYGVKD. CDR3: CAIKGENTIYF. For the CDR3, the DNA is TGTGCCATCAAGGGGGAAAACACCATATATTTT.

This chain joins TRBV11-3 and TRBJ2-1; D perhaps matches TRBD2 (6 bases). V was pared by 1 base and J by 4 bases, with 23 bases between. The germline gives CDR1 SGHNT, CDR2 YENEEA. CDR3 length equals 19 residues. The CDR3 bases are TGTGCCAGCAGCTTAGGCAGAAATTGGGGGGTTTGGGATTACAATGAGCAGTTCTTC. Its translation is CASSLGRNWGVWDYNEQFF.

This chain links TRBV19 with TRBJ1-1; TRBD1 matches 9 bases. V was pared by 6 bases and J by 5 bases, with 4 bases of the junction left unmatched. The germline CDR1 and CDR2 sequences are LNHDA and SQIVND (reference sequence). The CDR3 has 13 amino acids. CDR3 sequence: CASRLTGGTEAFF. CDR3 bases: TGTGCCAGTAGACTGACAGGGGGGACTGAAGCTTTCTTT.

This chain connects TRBV19 to TRBJ1-5, with a possible D match to TRBD1 (6 bases). With 1 base removed from V and 7 bases from J, the gap between germline ends came to 14 bases. This CDR3 is built from 15 residues. From germline, CDR1 is LNHDA and CDR2 SQIVND (reference sequence). The DNA of the CDR3 is TGTGCCAGTAGTATAGCGGGCAGGGGTAAGCAGCCCCAGCATTTT. Its translation is CASSIAGRGKQPQHF.

This chain links TRBV28 with TRBJ2-3; D is perhaps TRBD1 (5 bases). Germline CDR1 MDHEN, CDR2 SYDVKM. Trimming removed 2 bases from V and 12 bases from J, with 15 bases in between. This CDR3 region has 13 residues. The CDR3 DNA reads as TGTGCCAGCAGTTTAAGGGGCCGTACCGGACAGTATTTT. Translated: CASSLRGRTGQYF.

The chain carries TRBV30 and TRBJ1-2, with D uncertain. The V end was cut by 5 bases, the J end by 8 bases, with 12 bases between. This CDR3 comprises 11 residues. The germline gives CDR1 GTSNPN, CDR2 SVGIG (reference sequence). The CDR3 DNA is TGTGCCTGGGGATGGTCGGGGGGCTACACCTTC. It translates to CAWGWSGGYTF.

The chain has TRBV9 and TRBJ2-1; possible D gene TRBD2, 5 bases. V was pared by 2 bases and J by 0 bases, with 6 bases between. The CDR3 runs 14 residues. Per germline, CDR1 SGDLS and CDR2 YYNGEE. The CDR3 region is CASSVGSSYNEQFF. CDR3 bases: TGTGCCAGCAGCGTTGGGAGCTCCTACAATGAGCAGTTCTTC.

V gene TRBV9 combines with J gene TRBJ2-3; 10 nucleotides align to TRBD1. This CDR3 has 13 residues. The junction had 0 bases not matched to a gene; V was cut back by 7 bases and J by 1 base. The V gene's germline CDR1 is SGDLS and CDR2 YYNGEE. CDR3 sequence reads: CASGTGGTDTQYF. CDR3 in DNA: TGTGCCAGCGGGACAGGGGGCACAGATACGCAGTATTTT.

V and J are TRBV14 and TRBJ1-2, with 7 bases lining up with TRBD1. The CDR3 spans 13 residues. The J segment lost 8 bases and the V segment lost 4 bases, leaving 7 bases of the junction unmatched. Germline lookup yields CDR1 SGHDN and CDR2 FVKESK. The CDR3 nucleotides are TGTGCCAGCAGCCCGGGACAGCGCCGAGGCTACACCTTC. Its protein is CASSPGQRRGYTF.

This clone was seen more than once but under ten times. CDR3 residues: CASSPPGTAGRNEKLFF. The CDR3 DNA reads as TGTGCCAGCTCACCACCGGGGACAGCAGGGAGAAACGAAAAACTGTTTTTT. The chain uses TRBV18 and TRBJ1-4; TRBD1 matches 7 bases. Trimming took 0 bases from V and 8 from J; bases not matched to a gene: 12. The CDR3 loop spans 17 amino acids. CDR1 KGHSH and CDR2 LQKENI come from the germline V gene.

V gene TRBV2 combines with J gene TRBJ2-5; 7 nucleotides align to TRBD1. This CDR3 region has 14 residues. Germline-derived CDR1 and CDR2 are SNHLY and FYNNEI. Germline trimming cut 5 bases from V and 0 bases from J; bases unmatched to any gene: 3. The CDR3 region is CASSLDRDQETQYF. CDR3 bases: TGTGCCAGCAGTCTTGACAGGGACCAAGAGACCCAGTACTTC.

This clone was counted a few times. As DNA, the CDR3 is TGTGCCAGTAGTATAGACGAGGGTTCGGGCACTGAAGCTTTCTTT. This gives the protein CASSIDEGSGTEAFF. The chain combines TRBV19 with TRBJ1-1; D unclear. V was clipped by 0 bases and J by 4 bases, with 12 bases between them. This CDR3 is 15 amino acids long. Germline lookup yields CDR1 LNHDA and CDR2 SQIVND (reference sequence).

The rearrangement joins TRBV7-3 to TRBJ1-3; D not certain. CDR1 is SGHTA and CDR2 is FQGTGA in the germline V gene. V was clipped by 5 bases and J by 0 bases, with 5 bases between them. The CDR3 is 13 amino acids. In nucleotides, the CDR3 is TGTGCCAGCAGCCCCCTCTCTGGAAACACCATATATTTT. Translating it yields CASSPLSGNTIYF.

The V gene is TRBV2, the J gene TRBJ1-1; D is ambiguous. V was clipped by 5 bases and J by 5 bases, with 15 bases between them. CDR3 length: 14 amino acids. Germline CDR1 SNHLY, CDR2 FYNNEI. CDR3 sequence: CASSSPLRYTEAFF. CDR3 bases: TGTGCCAGCAGTAGCCCCCTCCGGTATACTGAAGCTTTCTTT. Together with reference TRBV2 and TRBJ1-1, the CDR3 gives the full variable domain: EPEVTQTPSHQVTQMGQEVILRCVPISNHLYFYWYRQILGQKVEFLVSFYNNEISEKSEIFDDQFSVERPDGSNFTLKIRSTKLEDSAMYFCASSSPLRYTEAFFGQGTRLTVV.